This T cell receptor (beta chain) derives from a study of blood T cell repertoires in COVID-19. Study information: Samples representing acute and convalescent COVID-19 were sourced from the United States, Italy and Spain.

Source study methods: Reference gene primer amplification gave estimated nucleated cell counts. Profiling relied on immunoSEQ multiplex PCR, and the TCRdb table lists in-frame clones only, not all of them. D and trimming were read from the DNA, whereas the V and J calls and clone size are those reported in that table. The sample holds about 130,000 clones, around three quarters seen once. Trimming took 4 bases from V and 6 from J, leaving 12 bases between them. This CDR3 comprises 13 residues. This clonotype was obtained from a man in his forties or fifties with active or convalescent COVID-19. Sequenced material: peripheral blood. The chain carries TRBV12-3 or TRBV12-4 and TRBJ1-2; the D is unclear. In DNA form, the CDR3 reads TGTGCCAGCAGTTCGACCAGCGCCCATGGCTACACCTTC. Its translation is CASSSTSAHGYTF.